Following are 29 T cell receptor beta chains from one sample sequenced in a study of blood T cell repertoires in COVID-19. Sequenced by immunoSEQ multiplex PCR; TCRdb stores in-frame clones only, minus some. The repertoire holds approximately 110,000 clones, with roughly 88% as singletons. Input material: peripheral blood. The receptor set was obtained from a woman in her sixties or seventies with acute or convalescent COVID-19.

J is TRBJ1-6 and V is TRBV19; D gene unclear. Germline CDR1 reads LNHDA; CDR2 reads SQIVND (reference sequence). V was cut by 1 base and J by 8 bases, with 6 bases left in between. This CDR3 spans 13 amino acids. DNA of the CDR3: TGTGCCAGTAGTATAGGACGGGATTCACCCCTCCACTTT. Amino acids: CASSIGRDSPLHF.

The rearrangement links TRBV10-3 to TRBJ2-7, with D possibly matching TRBD1 (5 bases). The V end lost 3 bases, the J end lost 4 bases, and 7 bases lay between the germline ends. The V gene's germline CDR1 is ENHRY and CDR2 SYGVKD. The CDR3 is made up of 12 amino acids. CDR3 protein: CAISEGVYEQYF. For the CDR3, the DNA is TGTGCCATCAGTGAAGGGGTGTACGAGCAGTACTTC.

The chain combines TRBV30 with TRBJ2-2; D gene uncertain. This CDR3 region has 14 residues. V was clipped by 0 bases and J by 4 bases, with 9 bases between them. Germline lookup yields CDR1 GTSNPN and CDR2 SVGIG (reference sequence). DNA for the CDR3: TGTGCCTGGAGTGTCGAGGTTTCCACCGGGGAGCTGTTTTTT. It yields the protein CAWSVEVSTGELFF.

The V gene is TRBV10-1, the J gene TRBJ1-2; D is unresolved. This CDR3 spans 10 amino acids. V lost 8 bases and J 8 bases, leaving 9 bases between the germline ends. Germline V gene sequence: CDR1 WNHNN, CDR2 SYGVQD (reference sequence). The CDR3 loop reads CASPRGGYTF. The CDR3 DNA is TGCGCCAGCCCACGAGGGGGCTACACCTTC.

This chain connects TRBV5-6 to TRBJ2-1; perhaps TRBD2 as D (5 bases). Trimming stripped 0 bases from V and 7 bases from J, with 14 bases between. The V gene's germline CDR1 is SGHDT and CDR2 YYEEEE. CDR3 length: 15 amino acids. The CDR3 protein is CASSLGRSGGNEQFF. For the CDR3, the DNA is TGTGCCAGCAGCTTGGGGAGAAGCGGAGGAAATGAGCAGTTCTTC. Drawing the rest from reference TRBV5-6 and TRBJ2-1, the complete variable domain is DAGVTQSPTHLIKTRGQQVTLRCSPKSGHDTVSWYQQALGQGPQFIFQYYEEEERQRGNFPDRFSGHQFPNYSSELNVNALLLGDSALYLCASSLGRSGGNEQFFGPGTRLTVL.

This rearrangement joins TRBV3-1 (or the pseudogene TRBV3-2) to TRBJ2-1; a weak D match, TRBD2 (5 bases). Per germline, CDR1 LGHDT and CDR2 YNNKEL (reference sequence). This CDR3 region has 14 residues. The V gene lost 3 bases and the J gene lost 7 bases, with 13 bases spanning the gap. CDR3: CASSHLYSGNEQFF. The CDR3 region has the DNA TGTGCCAGCAGCCACTTATACTCGGGGAATGAGCAGTTCTTC.

This sequence joins TRBV5-1 and TRBJ1-1; D not resolved. The germline V gene encodes CDR1 SGHRS and CDR2 YFSETQ. The CDR3 has 15 residues. V lost 2 bases and J 1 base, leaving 12 bases between the germline ends. Here the CDR3 reads CASSFAGSSNTEAFF. The CDR3 DNA reads as TGCGCCAGCAGCTTCGCAGGCTCCTCGAACACTGAAGCTTTCTTT.

CDR3 bases: TGTGCCAGTAGCCAGGGGTTTTTTAACTATGGCTACACCTTC. Protein product: CASSQGFFNYGYTF. This chain joins TRBV19 and TRBJ1-2; possibly TRBD1 for D (6 bases). The CDR3 has 14 amino acids. The V end lost 6 bases, the J end lost 1 base, and 12 bases lay between the germline ends. CDR1 is LNHDA, CDR2 SQIVND, per germline (reference sequence).

The chain links TRBV24-1 to TRBJ2-3, with 10 bases lining up with TRBD2. V was pared by 4 bases and J by 8 bases, with 5 bases of the junction left unmatched. The CDR3 runs 14 residues. CDR1 and CDR2 (germline): KGHDR, SFDVKD. In nucleotides, the CDR3 is TGTGCCACCAGTGAGCTAGCGGGAGTCGGTACGCAGTATTTT. Translating gives CATSELAGVGTQYF.

The chain couples TRBV10-1 to TRBJ2-1, with TRBD1 matching over 8 bases. Germline V gives CDR1 WNHNN, CDR2 SYGVQD (reference sequence). Trimming at V came to 4 bases and at J to 6 bases, leaving 2 bases not matched to a gene. This CDR3 has 13 residues. This CDR3 is CASSATGVNEQFF. CDR3 DNA sequence: TGCGCCAGCAGTGCGACAGGGGTCAATGAGCAGTTCTTC.

This chain uses TRBV11-2 with TRBJ1-5; D is possibly TRBD1 (6 bases). This CDR3 is built from 14 residues. Trimming pared 0 bases from V and 4 bases from J, leaving 7 bases between. Looked up from germline, CDR1 is SGHAT and CDR2 is FQNNGV. The CDR3 region is CASSLEQGNQPQHF. The CDR3 DNA sequence: TGTGCCAGCAGCTTAGAACAGGGTAATCAGCCCCAGCATTTT. Together with reference TRBV11-2 and TRBJ1-5, the CDR3 gives the full variable domain: EAGVAQSPRYKIIEKRQSVAFWCNPISGHATLYWYQQILGQGPKLLIQFQNNGVVDDSQLPKDRFSAERLKGVDSTLKIQPAKLEDSAVYLCASSLEQGNQPQHFGDGTRLSIL.

In its sample, this clone was seen once. The V call is TRBV6-5, the J call TRBJ1-2, with D perhaps TRBD1 (6 bases). Germline V gene lookup returns CDR1 MNHEY and CDR2 SVGAGI. The V end lost 6 bases, the J end lost 0 bases, and 11 bases lay between the germline ends. This CDR3 region has 14 residues. The chain's CDR3 is CASRTGVSNYGYTF. CDR3 bases: TGTGCCAGCAGGACAGGTGTCTCTAACTATGGCTACACCTTC.

This chain joins TRBV27 and TRBJ2-3, with 14 nucleotides matching TRBD2. Germline V gene lookup returns CDR1 MNHEY and CDR2 SMNVEV (reference sequence). The CDR3 contains 17 residues. Losses at the gene ends were 2 bases for V and 6 bases for J; bases not matched to a gene: 7. CDR3 DNA: TGTGCCAGCAGTTTAAATCCTAGACTAGCGGGAGGGGATACGCAGTATTTT. The encoded protein is CASSLNPRLAGGDTQYF.

The J gene is TRBJ1-3, the V gene TRBV15; D might be TRBD1 (6 bases). Trimming shortened V by 9 bases and J by 0 bases, and 12 bases separated the two germline ends. The CDR3 contains 14 residues. Germline V gene lookup returns CDR1 LNHNV and CDR2 YYDKDF (reference sequence). The CDR3 loop reads CATRTDISGNTIYF. The CDR3 nucleotides are TGTGCCACTAGGACAGATATCTCTGGAAACACCATATATTTT.

This clone was observed a few times. The V gene is TRBV27, the J gene TRBJ2-1, with 10 bases that match TRBD2. The CDR3 has 15 amino acids. Germline V lookup: CDR1 MNHEY, CDR2 SMNVEV (reference sequence). Trimming at V came to 6 bases and at J to 8 bases, leaving 10 bases not matched to a gene. CDR3 sequence: CASSEVAGGRYEQFF. CDR3 nucleotide sequence: TGTGCCAGCAGCGAAGTAGCGGGAGGCCGGTATGAGCAGTTCTTC.

This clone was observed a handful of times. The CDR3 DNA reads TGTGCCAGCAGCCAAACATTGAACACTGAAGCTTTCTTT. Protein product: CASSQTLNTEAFF. The chain joins TRBV14 to TRBJ1-1; D unresolved. CDR1 is SGHDN and CDR2 is FVKESK in the germline V gene. The CDR3 covers 13 residues. The ends were cut back, 2 bases at V and 0 bases at J, with 4 bases in the middle.

The chain couples TRBV6-5 to TRBJ2-5, with D maybe TRBD1 (5 bases). This CDR3 has 15 amino acids. Germline CDR1 reads MNHEY; CDR2 reads SVGAGI. Trimming left V 6 bases short and J 2 bases short, with 16 bases between. CDR3 DNA: TGTGCCAGCAGCCTTTACCAGGGATATCAAGAGACCCAGTACTTC. Translated, it gives CASSLYQGYQETQYF.

This clone has just one count. V gene TRBV4-2 combines with J gene TRBJ2-3; D is possibly TRBD2 (5 bases). Germline assignment: CDR1 LGHNA and CDR2 YNFKEQ. This CDR3 spans 14 amino acids. V lost 5 bases, J lost 0 bases, and 9 bases lay in between. The CDR3 reads CASSDGGSTDTQYF. The CDR3 DNA sequence: TGTGCCAGCAGCGACGGCGGGAGCACAGATACGCAGTATTTT.

A few counts support this clone. V and J are TRBV27 and TRBJ2-1, with 7 bases that match TRBD2. Germline lookup yields CDR1 MNHEY and CDR2 SMNVEV (reference sequence). The CDR3 is made up of 15 amino acids. The V and J ends lost 2 bases and 9 bases, in that order; junction bases with no gene match: 10. The CDR3 loop is CASSLSGAGAGEQFF. DNA for the CDR3: TGTGCCAGCAGTTTAAGTGGGGCGGGAGCGGGTGAGCAGTTCTTC.

The chain uses TRBV7-9 and TRBJ1-1, with unresolved D. Per the germline V gene, CDR1 is SEHNR and CDR2 is FQNEAQ (reference sequence). The CDR3 has 12 amino acids. V was cut by 3 bases and J by 0 bases, with 2 bases left in between. CDR3 sequence (DNA): TGTGCCAGCAGCTTCATGAACACTGAAGCTTTCTTT. Amino acids: CASSFMNTEAFF.

The rearrangement joins TRBV5-1 to TRBJ2-3, with 11 bases that match TRBD2. Unmatched junction bases numbered 4, after V lost 5 bases and J lost 2 bases. CDR3 length: 15 residues. Germline values: CDR1 SGHRS, CDR2 YFSETQ. The CDR3 coding sequence is TGCGCCAGCAGGATGACTAGCGGGATCACAGATACGCAGTATTTT. It specifies CASRMTSGITDTQYF.

In its sample, this clone was seen a few times. The V gene is TRBV19, the J gene TRBJ1-3; 8 bases are shared with TRBD1. CDR1 is LNHDA, CDR2 SQIVND, per germline (reference sequence). The CDR3 spans 15 residues. V shed 5 bases and J 3 bases; nucleotides not matched to a gene: 6. CDR3 nucleotides: TGTGCCAGTAGTCCCTCGGACAGGGTTGGAAACACCATATATTTT. Translated: CASSPSDRVGNTIYF.

The rearrangement joins TRBV25-1 to TRBJ1-2; D not certain. The V end lost 3 bases, the J end lost 4 bases, and 12 bases lay between the germline ends. Germline assignment: CDR1 MGHDK and CDR2 SYGVNS. CDR3 length: 14 amino acids. For the CDR3, the DNA is TGTGCCAGCAGTGATTCGGGAGGCCTCTATGGCTACACCTTC. This sequence encodes CASSDSGGLYGYTF.

The rearrangement joins TRBV5-4 to TRBJ2-5; 8 nucleotides agree with TRBD2. Losses at the gene ends were 6 bases for V and 0 bases for J; bases not matched to a gene: 13. CDR3 length equals 17 residues. Germline V CDR1 and CDR2: SGHNT, YYREEE (reference sequence). As DNA, the CDR3 is TGTGCCAGCAAGGTCGGGCGGGAGGAGGGACACCAAGAGACCCAGTACTTC. The encoded protein is CASKVGREEGHQETQYF.

In this sample, this clone turned up once. The chain has TRBV11-2 and TRBJ1-1; TRBD1 agrees at 8 bases. Germline CDR1 is SGHAT and CDR2 is FQNNGV. V dropped 5 bases and J dropped 8; count of bases not matched to a gene: 4. The CDR3 length is 12 residues. The CDR3 region is CASSPGQVEAFF. The CDR3, as DNA: TGTGCCAGCAGCCCGGGACAGGTCGAAGCTTTCTTT.

This sequence joins TRBV4-1 and TRBJ2-1, with 9 bases that match TRBD2. The CDR3 contains 16 residues. J was trimmed by 4 bases and V by 1 base; bases with no gene match: 5. Germline CDR1 and CDR2: MGHRA and YSYEKL. The CDR3 nucleotides read TGCGCCAGCAGCCAAGTCGAACTAGCGGGTTACAATGAGCAGTTCTTC. Its protein is CASSQVELAGYNEQFF.

The chain carries TRBV10-3 and TRBJ1-5; D uncertain. The CDR3 has 14 residues. CDR1 and CDR2 (germline): ENHRY, SYGVKD. The V end was cut by 5 bases, the J end by 0 bases, with 8 bases between. The DNA for the CDR3 is TGTGCCATCAGTACGGGAAATAGCAATCAGCCCCAGCATTTT. Translation: CAISTGNSNQPQHF.

The V call is TRBV15, the J call TRBJ1-5; D is possibly TRBD1 (5 bases). Germline V gene lookup returns CDR1 LNHNV and CDR2 YYDKDF (reference sequence). The CDR3 consists of 16 residues. V was pared by 5 bases and J by 3 bases, with 17 bases between. The DNA for the CDR3 is TGTGCCACCAGCCCACTGTCCCCAGGGATCAATCAGCCCCAGCATTTT. This codes for CATSPLSPGINQPQHF.

V usage is TRBV18 and J usage is TRBJ1-1, with D possibly matching TRBD1 (5 bases). The V gene lost 4 bases and the J gene lost 0 bases, with 15 bases spanning the gap. The CDR3 has 16 residues. Germline V gene lookup returns CDR1 KGHSH and CDR2 LQKENI. The CDR3 loop reads CASSLGGGNMNTEAFF. As DNA, the CDR3 is TGTGCCAGCTCACTCGGGGGGGGGAACATGAACACTGAAGCTTTCTTT. Variable domain in full (rest from reference TRBV18 and TRBJ1-1): NAGVMQNPRHLVRRRGQEARLRCSPMKGHSHVYWYRQLPEEGLKFMVYLQKENIIDESGMPKERFSAEFPKEGPSILRIQQVVRGDSAAYFCASSLGGGNMNTEAFFGQGTRLTVV.